These 27 T cell receptor beta chains came from one sample sequenced in a study of blood T cell repertoires in COVID-19. The protocol was immunoSEQ multiplex PCR, while the TCRdb copy is restricted to in-frame clones and leaves out a portion. The data contain under 250,000 clones, roughly 83% of them singletons. Sequencing input: peripheral blood. The source is a woman aged 70-85 years with active or convalescent COVID-19.

The gene calls are TRBV15 and TRBJ2-5; D is possibly TRBD1 (5 bases). The germline V and J ends were trimmed by 0 bases and 2 bases, with 7 bases remaining between them. The CDR3 covers 14 residues. CDR1 is LNHNV, CDR2 YYDKDF, per germline (reference sequence). The CDR3 DNA is TGTGCCACCAGCAGAGATCAGGGTCAAGAGACCCAGTACTTC. Its translation is CATSRDQGQETQYF.

V usage is TRBV15 and J usage is TRBJ1-5, with D tentatively TRBD1 (6 bases). Trimming removed 3 bases from V and 4 bases from J, with 16 bases in between. CDR1 and CDR2 from the germline V gene are LNHNV and YYDKDF (reference sequence). CDR3 length: 16 residues. CDR3 nucleotides: TGTGCCACCAGCAGGGCGGGGGGGCTGTTGAATCAGCCCCAGCATTTT. It specifies CATSRAGGLLNQPQHF.

The V gene is TRBV5-5, the J gene TRBJ2-1, with TRBD2 identical over 9 bases. Looked up from germline, CDR1 is SGHKS and CDR2 is YYEKEE (reference sequence). J was trimmed by 2 bases and V by 1 base; bases with no gene match: 1. The CDR3 extends over 15 amino acids. CDR3 loop: CASSLQRGAYNEQFF. The DNA for the CDR3 is TGTGCCAGCAGCTTGCAGCGGGGGGCCTACAATGAGCAGTTCTTC.

The chain is built from TRBV6-2 or TRBV6-3 and TRBJ2-3; D is perhaps TRBD1 (5 bases). There are 13 residues in the CDR3. Trimming stripped 3 bases from V and 2 bases from J, with 6 bases between. CDR1 is MNHEY, CDR2 SVGEGT, per germline. CDR3 residues: CASSYGATDTQYF. The CDR3 region has the DNA TGTGCCAGCAGTTATGGGGCCACAGATACGCAGTATTTT.

The chain carries TRBV27 and TRBJ2-1, with 10 bases matching TRBD2. V lost 3 bases to trimming and J lost 8 bases; unmatched junction nucleotides: 7. The CDR3 is 15 amino acids. Germline assignment: CDR1 MNHEY and CDR2 SMNVEV (reference sequence). The chain's CDR3 is CASSFWASGGDEQFF. CDR3 in DNA: TGTGCCAGCAGTTTCTGGGCTAGCGGGGGAGATGAGCAGTTCTTC.

Comments on this clone: Sequence at one end of the junction differs from germline and may be a read error. The chain has TRBV11-2 and TRBJ2-7; possibly TRBD2 for D (6 bases). Germline V gene data show CDR1 as SGHAT and CDR2 as FQNNGV. This CDR3 has 13 residues. CDR3 protein: CASSLSSTPGAFF. The CDR3 DNA follows: TGTGCCAGCAGCTTATCTTCCACCCCGGGAGCCTTCTTC.

The V gene is TRBV18, the J gene TRBJ2-7; 7 bases align to TRBD2. Germline V gene lookup returns CDR1 KGHSH and CDR2 LQKENI. The CDR3 contains 14 residues. The V segment lost 6 bases and the J segment 4 bases; nucleotides outside the gene matches: 9. This chain's CDR3 is CASSPSGNGYEQYF. The CDR3 DNA follows: TGTGCCAGCTCCCCCAGCGGGAATGGATACGAGCAGTACTTC. The whole variable domain, remainder taken from reference TRBV18 and TRBJ2-7, is NAGVMQNPRHLVRRRGQEARLRCSPMKGHSHVYWYRQLPEEGLKFMVYLQKENIIDESGMPKERFSAEFPKEGPSILRIQQVVRGDSAAYFCASSPSGNGYEQYFGPGTRLTVT.

The rearrangement uses TRBV18 and TRBJ1-4; 8 bases match TRBD1. After removal of 2 bases from V and 8 bases from J, the junction contained 16 bases not matched to a gene. The CDR3 has 18 residues. Germline CDR1 and CDR2: KGHSH and LQKENI. CDR3 sequence reads: CASSPSRDRSLVGEKLFF. The CDR3 bases are TGTGCCAGCTCACCAAGCCGGGACAGGTCCTTGGTTGGGGAAAAACTGTTTTTT.

The V and J genes are TRBV2 and TRBJ1-1, with 12 bases fitting TRBD1. The CDR3 consists of 15 residues. Germline CDR1 and CDR2: SNHLY and FYNNEI. Trimming cost V 4 bases and J 5 bases; bases outside gene matches: 5. As DNA, the CDR3 is TGTGCCAGCAGTGGGGACAGGGGGCTTCGGACTGAAGCTTTCTTT. Amino acid sequence: CASSGDRGLRTEAFF.

The chain couples TRBV5-1 to TRBJ2-1, with TRBD2 matching over 7 bases. Unmatched junction bases numbered 13, after V lost 4 bases and J lost 0 bases. Germline lookup yields CDR1 SGHRS and CDR2 YFSETQ. The CDR3 covers 18 residues. This CDR3 reads CASSPGGLAESSYNEQFF. DNA for the CDR3: TGCGCCAGCAGCCCGGGAGGTCTGGCGGAAAGCTCCTACAATGAGCAGTTCTTC.

This clone was recorded a few times. CDR3 nucleotide sequence: TGCGCCAGCAGCCAAGATGCGGCAACCACGCCCGCAACTAATGAAAAACTGTTTTTT. Protein product: CASSQDAATTPATNEKLFF. V usage is TRBV4-1 and J usage is TRBJ1-4, with D unresolved. The CDR3 totals 19 residues. The germline gives CDR1 MGHRA, CDR2 YSYEKL. The V and J ends lost 0 bases and 0 bases respectively, with 17 bases between them.

The chain joins TRBV28 to TRBJ2-3; 11 bases agree with TRBD2. J lost 2 bases, V lost 4 bases, and 8 bases had no gene match. The CDR3 loop spans 17 amino acids. Germline-derived CDR1 and CDR2 are MDHEN and SYDVKM. This CDR3 reads CASSWSSGGADTDTQYF. CDR3 DNA sequence: TGTGCCAGCAGTTGGAGTAGCGGGGGGGCCGACACAGATACGCAGTATTTT.

The chain recombines TRBV5-1 with TRBJ1-4; D is possibly TRBD1 (5 bases). V was clipped by 8 bases and J by 6 bases, with 14 bases between them. Germline loops: CDR1 SGHRS, CDR2 YFSETQ. This CDR3 spans 13 amino acids. As DNA, the CDR3 is TGCGCCAGTCGGGACGGAGGGCATGAAAAACTGTTTTTT. This sequence encodes CASRDGGHEKLFF.

This chain joins TRBV19 and TRBJ2-6; TRBD1 might be the D (6 bases). V gave up 4 bases and J gave up 2 bases, with 12 bases separating them. The CDR3 spans 16 residues. CDR1 and CDR2 from the germline V gene are LNHDA and SQIVND (reference sequence). Written as DNA, the CDR3 is TGTGCCAGTAGTACCCACAGGGTGCCTGGGGCCAACGTCCTGACTTTC. The encoded protein is CASSTHRVPGANVLTF.

J is TRBJ1-4 and V is TRBV28; TRBD1 might be the D (5 bases). This CDR3 spans 14 amino acids. Trimming cost V 1 base and J 7 bases, with 10 bases left between them. CDR1 and CDR2 (germline): MDHEN, SYDVKM. The chain's CDR3 is CASSLYLRVEKLFF. CDR3 DNA: TGTGCCAGCAGTTTATATCTCAGGGTTGAAAAACTGTTTTTT.

J is TRBJ2-7 and V is TRBV19; 8 positions match TRBD1. This CDR3 comprises 17 residues. V dropped 6 bases and J dropped 3; count of bases not matched to a gene: 16. CDR1 is LNHDA and CDR2 is SQIVND in the germline V gene (reference sequence). CDR3 sequence reads: CASSIRDRLVVNYEQYF. CDR3 bases: TGTGCCAGTAGCATCCGGGACAGGCTTGTTGTCAACTACGAGCAGTACTTC. The full variable domain, completed using reference TRBV19 and TRBJ2-7, is DGGITQSPKYLFRKEGQNVTLSCEQNLNHDAMYWYRQDPGQGLRLIYYSQIVNDFQKGDIAEGYSVSREKKESFPLTVTSAQKNPTAFYLCASSIRDRLVVNYEQYFGPGTRLTVT.

V is TRBV20-1 and J is TRBJ1-2; no definite D call. Germline CDR1 reads DFQATT; CDR2 reads SNEGSKA (reference sequence). V was trimmed by 3 bases and J by 5 bases, leaving 16 bases between them. The CDR3 consists of 14 residues. CDR3 DNA: TGCAGTGCTAGTGATCAAAGAGGCGTGTATGGCTACACCTTC. Residues: CSASDQRGVYGYTF.

This rearrangement joins TRBV28 to TRBJ2-5; 12 bases are shared with TRBD1. Per the germline V gene, CDR1 is MDHEN and CDR2 is SYDVKM. This CDR3 is 14 amino acids long. Germline trimming cut 4 bases from V and 7 bases from J; bases unmatched to any gene: 4. The CDR3 DNA reads as TGTGCCAGCAGTTCACCGGGACAGGGGGCGACCCAGTACTTC. It is translated as CASSSPGQGATQYF. The variable domain in full, with the rest retrieved from reference TRBV28 and TRBJ2-5, is DVKVTQSSRYLVKRTGEKVFLECVQDMDHENMFWYRQDPGLGLRLIYFSYDVKMKEKGDIPEGYSVSREKKERFSLILESASTNQTSMYLCASSSPGQGATQYFGPGTRLLVL.

The V call is TRBV19, the J call TRBJ2-7; 7 positions match TRBD1. Germline V gives CDR1 LNHDA, CDR2 SQIVND (reference sequence). The CDR3 is 14 amino acids. The V gene end was trimmed by 0 bases and the J gene end by 3 bases; junction bases not matched to a gene: 2. In DNA, the CDR3 is TGTGCCAGTAGTATAGACCGGGACAGCTACGAGCAGTACTTC. This codes for CASSIDRDSYEQYF.

The chain recombines TRBV2 with TRBJ2-7; TRBD2 is a possible D gene (5 bases). The germline gives CDR1 SNHLY, CDR2 FYNNEI. V was shortened by 4 bases and J by 4 bases, with 11 bases between the two germline ends. The CDR3 runs to 13 residues. The CDR3 reads CASSARDLYEQYF. In nucleotides, the CDR3 is TGTGCCAGCAGTGCCCGGGATCTATACGAGCAGTACTTC.

This clone was found once. The rearrangement uses TRBV11-1 and TRBJ1-1; D is unresolved. V lost 5 bases and J 2 bases, leaving 9 bases between the germline ends. The length of the CDR3 is 13 residues. In germline, CDR1 is SGHAT, CDR2 FQDESV (reference sequence). The CDR3 DNA reads as TGTGCCAGCAGCCGGACGGGAAACACTGAAGCTTTCTTT. Protein: CASSRTGNTEAFF.

The chain links TRBV5-5 to TRBJ2-1; 11 nucleotides align to TRBD2. The CDR3 runs 16 residues. V shed 3 bases and J 6 bases; nucleotides not matched to a gene: 8. Germline CDR1 is SGHKS and CDR2 is YYEKEE (reference sequence). Here the CDR3 reads CASSSLVAGGLNEQFF. As DNA, the CDR3 is TGTGCCAGCAGCTCCCTGGTAGCGGGGGGGCTCAATGAGCAGTTCTTC.

The chain has TRBV5-4 and TRBJ2-3; 10 nucleotides match TRBD2. In germline, CDR1 is SGHNT, CDR2 YYREEE (reference sequence). V trimming: 5 bases; J trimming: 3 bases; junction bases outside the gene matches: 6. CDR3 length equals 15 residues. The CDR3 loop is CASSSSAGGTDTQYF. The CDR3 nucleotides are TGTGCCAGCAGTTCCTCAGCGGGAGGGACAGATACGCAGTATTTT.

This clone has a handful of counts. The chain has TRBV28 and TRBJ1-2; D is possibly TRBD1 (6 bases). V shed 7 bases and J shed 0 bases, with 18 bases lying between them. The CDR3 is 16 amino acids. Germline CDR1 reads MDHEN; CDR2 reads SYDVKM. The CDR3 is CASTSSRGATNYGYTF. The DNA of the CDR3 is TGTGCCAGCACCAGTTCGCGGGGGGCTACTAACTATGGCTACACCTTC.

J is TRBJ2-5 and V is TRBV27; D is unresolved. V was cut by 4 bases and J by 5 bases, with 11 bases left in between. This CDR3 has 13 amino acids. The germline CDR1 and CDR2 sequences are MNHEY and SMNVEV (reference sequence). CDR3 amino acids: CASSYGSWETQYF. In DNA form, the CDR3 reads TGTGCCAGCAGTTATGGTAGTTGGGAGACCCAGTACTTC.

The chain employs TRBV7-3 and TRBJ2-1; D unresolved. This CDR3 region has 13 residues. Trimming stripped 5 bases from V and 6 bases from J, with 11 bases between. CDR1 SGHTA and CDR2 FQGTGA come from the germline V gene. In DNA form, the CDR3 reads TGTGCCAGCAGCCCCTACCCAGGCAATGAGCAGTTCTTC. Protein product: CASSPYPGNEQFF.

The chain recombines TRBV6-2 or TRBV6-3 with TRBJ1-2; 8 bases agree with TRBD1. The V gene's germline CDR1 is MNHEY and CDR2 SVGEGT. This CDR3 is built from 14 residues. V lost 6 bases, J lost 7 bases, and 10 bases stayed unmatched. CDR3 sequence reads: CASSTGQGPFGYTF. CDR3 bases: TGTGCCAGCAGCACAGGACAGGGCCCTTTTGGCTACACCTTC.